The clone carrying this T cell receptor beta chain appeared many times. The antigen remains undetermined. Using a J-beta primer mix together with a sample-barcoded 5' primer, a second PCR was run for about 6 to 12 cycles. TCRdb recomputed calls from the 5' RACE reads with MiXCR, one row per CDR3 protein. The sample records some 1,500,000 distinct CDR3 sequences, roughly 43% being singletons. The sample originates from a study of blood T cells in healthy people across ages. Every donor gave 8.5 to 10 milliliters of peripheral blood. Study-wide points: Naive T cell percentage showed a strong correlation with TCR beta diversity. Diversity of TCR beta per million T cells declined in a roughly linear way with age.

With 7 bases clipped from V and 0 bases from J, the junction kept 10 bases outside the gene matches. Germline values: CDR1 MNHGY, CDR2 SAAAGT. The CDR3 sequence is 17 residues long. Sequenced input: blood. This TCR was recovered from a woman in her late teens or twenties in good health. V gene TRBV6-8 combines with J gene TRBJ2-1; TRBD1 matches 9 bases. CDR3 in DNA: TGTGCCAGCACCCAACAGGGGGCCTCCTGCTCCTACAATGAGCAGTTCTTC. Protein: CASTQQGASCSYNEQFF.